This is a list of T cell receptor beta chains from one sample in a study of cytomegalovirus exposure and HLA in healthy donors. Method: immunoSEQ multiplex PCR; TCRdb's copy keeps in-frame clones and lacks some. The table has some 120,000 clones, about 74% seen once. Sequencing was performed on PBMCs. The receptors were gathered from a man aged 25 to 40 in good health and CMV-seronegative. CDR3s include the opening cysteine and the closing phenylalanine or tryptophan. The D gene is left open where the match is weak.

d_gene,v_gene,j_gene,CDR3nt,CDR3aa
NA,TRBV15,TRBJ1-3,TGTGCCACCAGCAAGGGACTTCTTGCGAGCTCTGGAAACACCATATATTTT,CATSKGLLASSGNTIYF
TRBD1,TRBV7-8,TRBJ1-6,TGTGCCAGCAGCTGGACAGGGTCGGATTCACCCCTCCACTTT,CASSWTGSDSPLHF
NA,TRBV6-1,TRBJ2-1,TGTGCCAGCGCGCTAGTCCATTTATACAATGAGCAGTTCTTC,CASALVHLYNEQFF
TRBD2,TRBV7-3,TRBJ2-1,TGTGCCAGCAGCTTAATTAGCGGGAGCTCCTACAATGAGCAGTTCTTC,CASSLISGSSYNEQFF
TRBD1,TRBV27,TRBJ1-4,TGTGCCAGCAGTTCAGGGGGCGCGCCTAATGAAAAACTGTTTTTT,CASSSGGAPNEKLFF
TRBD1,TRBV7-6,TRBJ2-5,TGTGCCAGCAGCTTAAAGACAGGGGACCAAGAGACCCAGTACTTC,CASSLKTGDQETQYF
NA,TRBV6-1,TRBJ2-5,TGTGCCAGCAGACGTTCCGTGGGCGCCCAAGAGACCCAGTACTTC,CASRRSVGAQETQYF
TRBD1,TRBV28,TRBJ2-7,TGTGCCAGCAGTCCCGGACAGGGGGACTCCTACGAGCAGTACTTC,CASSPGQGDSYEQYF
TRBD1,TRBV6-5,TRBJ1-2,TGTGCCAGCAGTTTAATGACAGGGCTGAACTTCGGCTACACCTTC,CASSLMTGLNFGYTF
NA,TRBV30,TRBJ2-7,TGTGCCACTACAGGGAAAAACTCCTACGAGCAGTACTTC,CATTGKNSYEQYF